What follows are 27 T cell receptor beta chains derived from one specimen sequenced in a study of T-cell memory formation after mild COVID-19. TCRdb called the 5' RACE reads again in MiXCR, with one record for every CDR3 protein. The sample has around 82,000 distinct CDR3 sequences, around 13% seen once. Sequencing input: PBMCs or a T cell subset sorted from them (not recorded which). These receptors all stem from a man between 18 and 35 years old who had mild COVID-19 (a few samples of this study predate the infection). Cell type and time point are not known.

V and J are TRBV4-2 and TRBJ2-1, with D unresolved. V was shortened by 4 bases and J by 7 bases, with 20 bases between the two germline ends. Germline CDR1 reads LGHNA; CDR2 reads YNFKEQ. This CDR3 spans 16 amino acids. CDR3 region: CASSPSGTDFQNEQFF. Here the CDR3 DNA reads TGTGCCAGCAGCCCCAGTGGCACAGACTTTCAAAATGAGCAGTTCTTC.

This clonotype was counted at least ten times. The chain employs TRBV4-1 and TRBJ2-7; D is perhaps TRBD2 (6 bases). Germline loops: CDR1 MGHRA, CDR2 YSYEKL. V lost 4 bases and J lost 3, with 16 bases in between. The CDR3 has 15 amino acids. The CDR3 here is CASSLSLTSNYEQYF. The CDR3 nucleotides are TGCGCCAGCAGCCTATCCCTGACTAGTAACTACGAGCAGTACTTC.

This clonotype was seen many times. The J gene is TRBJ2-1, the V gene TRBV6-5; 8 positions agree with TRBD2. V lost 2 bases to trimming and J lost 8 bases; unmatched junction nucleotides: 5. This CDR3 has 14 residues. The germline V gene has CDR1 MNHEY and CDR2 SVGAGI. The CDR3 spells CASSYTSGGDEQFF. As DNA, the CDR3 is TGTGCCAGCAGTTACACGTCGGGAGGGGATGAGCAGTTCTTC.

This chain connects TRBV4-2 to TRBJ2-1; 10 positions agree with TRBD2. The germline V gene has CDR1 LGHNA and CDR2 YNFKEQ. The CDR3 runs to 17 residues. V lost 0 bases, J lost 4 bases, and 6 bases stayed unmatched. CDR3 loop: CASSQDWIAGGYNEQFF. The CDR3 DNA reads as TGTGCCAGCAGCCAAGATTGGATAGCGGGGGGTTACAATGAGCAGTTCTTC.

The chain couples TRBV27 to TRBJ2-5; 8 nucleotides agree with TRBD2. This CDR3 is built from 13 residues. Germline V gives CDR1 MNHEY, CDR2 SMNVEV (reference sequence). J was trimmed by 5 bases and V by 3 bases; bases with no gene match: 2. CDR3 bases: TGTGCCAGCAGTTTTTCGGGGGGGGAGACCCAGTACTTC. Translation gives CASSFSGGETQYF.

The J gene is TRBJ2-5, the V gene TRBV12-3 or TRBV12-4, with D perhaps being TRBD1 or TRBD2 (5 bases each). This CDR3 region has 13 residues. The V end was cut by 8 bases, the J end by 9 bases, with 19 bases between. The CDR3 loop reads CASGAGGASAQYF. The CDR3 DNA sequence: TGTGCCAGCGGGGCAGGAGGAGCATCGGCCCAGTACTTC.

The chain joins TRBV7-6 to TRBJ1-2; no reliable D call. CDR3 length: 18 residues. Germline CDR1 is SGHVS and CDR2 is FNYEAQ. The V and J ends lost 4 bases and 7 bases respectively, with 28 bases between them. CDR3 sequence reads: CASSSNVGPVSASAGYTF. The CDR3 DNA is TGTGCCAGCAGCTCAAATGTAGGGCCGGTTTCAGCCTCGGCTGGCTACACCTTC.

The table lists this clonotype with a few counts. The DNA for the CDR3 is TGCGCCAGCAGCCAAGAAAACAGGGGGGACGAGCAGTACTTC. Translation: CASSQENRGDEQYF. This sequence joins TRBV4-1 and TRBJ2-7; TRBD1 agrees at 8 bases. Germline loops: CDR1 MGHRA, CDR2 YSYEKL. The J segment lost 5 bases and the V segment lost 0 bases, leaving 3 bases of the junction unmatched. The CDR3 is 14 amino acids.

This clonotype was detected only a few times. J is TRBJ1-1 and V is TRBV5-6; possible D gene TRBD1, 5 bases. Germline CDR1 is SGHDT and CDR2 is YYEEEE. Trimming removed 2 bases at V and 6 bases at J, with 14 bases between. The CDR3 totals 14 residues. The CDR3 is CASSFGPQGAEAFF. For the CDR3, the DNA is TGTGCCAGCAGCTTTGGGCCACAAGGGGCTGAAGCTTTCTTT.

This clonotype was counted many times. The chain couples TRBV12-3 or TRBV12-4 to TRBJ2-2, with D perhaps matching TRBD2 (7 bases). The CDR3 has 15 amino acids. Trimming removed 4 bases from V and 3 bases from J, with 12 bases in between. This CDR3 is CASSWGGADTGELFF. The CDR3 region has the DNA TGTGCCAGCAGTTGGGGGGGGGCCGACACCGGGGAGCTGTTTTTT.

This clonotype was seen more than once but under ten times. The genes are TRBV10-3 and TRBJ2-2; 8 nucleotides align to TRBD2. This CDR3 contains 15 residues. The germline CDR1 and CDR2 sequences are ENHRY and SYGVKD. V lost 3 bases to trimming and J lost 3 bases; unmatched junction nucleotides: 3. CDR3 DNA sequence: TGTGCCATCAGTGATGGCGGGGGGTACACCGGGGAGCTGTTTTTT. It specifies CAISDGGGYTGELFF.

The J gene is TRBJ2-5, the V gene TRBV6-2 or TRBV6-3; D uncertain. The V and J ends lost 0 bases and 1 base respectively, with 15 bases between them. Germline V gene data show CDR1 as MNHEY and CDR2 as SVGEGT. This CDR3 spans 17 amino acids. For the CDR3, the DNA is TGTGCCAGCAGTTACTCCTCGAGATCACTGGTCCAAGAGACCCAGTACTTC. Translation: CASSYSSRSLVQETQYF.

This clonotype occurred a few times. This sequence joins TRBV12-3 or TRBV12-4 and TRBJ2-7, with D possibly being TRBD1 (6 bases). Trimming cost V 7 bases and J 5 bases, with 21 bases left between them. The CDR3 is 15 residues long. CDR3 in DNA: TGTGCCAGCACACCGGTCGGGTCAGGGGTCGACGAGCAGTACTTC. It encodes CASTPVGSGVDEQYF.

V usage is TRBV12-3 or TRBV12-4 and J usage is TRBJ1-2; D not resolved. V was cut by 5 bases and J by 7 bases, with 17 bases left in between. The CDR3 loop spans 14 amino acids. The DNA of the CDR3 is TGTGCCAGCAGTACTAGTCCCCAACTATTTGGCTACACCTTC. This encodes CASSTSPQLFGYTF.

The rearrangement links TRBV3-1 to TRBJ2-7; 10 nucleotides line up with TRBD1. Germline V gene sequence: CDR1 LGHDT, CDR2 YNNKEL (reference sequence). Unmatched junction bases numbered 7, after V lost 5 bases and J lost 3 bases. The CDR3 extends over 15 amino acids. CDR3 sequence reads: CASSFGTGAFYEQYV. In DNA form, the CDR3 reads TGTGCCAGCAGCTTCGGGACAGGGGCTTTCTACGAGCAGTACGTC.

The chain employs TRBV9 and TRBJ2-6, with unresolved D. The CDR3 is 15 residues long. V was pared by 3 bases and J by 4 bases, with 11 bases between. The germline V gene has CDR1 SGDLS and CDR2 YYNGEE. Here the CDR3 reads CASSGAVVGANVLTF. The DNA of the CDR3 is TGTGCCAGCAGCGGAGCCGTGGTAGGGGCCAACGTCCTGACTTTC.

The V call is TRBV6-2 or TRBV6-3, the J call TRBJ2-7; D may correspond to TRBD1 or TRBD2 (6 bases each). The CDR3 spans 13 residues. Between the trimmed V and J ends, which lost 5 bases and 6 bases, there was a span of 14 bases. Per germline, CDR1 MNHEY and CDR2 SVGEGT. The CDR3 here is CASSLGGHTEQYV. CDR3 coding DNA: TGTGCCAGCAGTCTGGGGGGACATACCGAGCAGTACGTC.

The sample holds many counts of this clonotype. The rearrangement joins TRBV7-8 to TRBJ2-1; TRBD1 matches 7 bases. The CDR3 extends over 15 amino acids. The junction had 7 bases not matched to a gene; V was cut back by 3 bases and J by 5 bases. Germline loops: CDR1 SGHVS, CDR2 FQNEAQ. The CDR3 bases are TGTGCCAGCAGCTTGACCGGGACAGATGACAATGAGCAGTTCTTC. As protein: CASSLTGTDDNEQFF.

This clonotype was recorded a few times. The chain joins TRBV6-5 to TRBJ2-1, with D tentatively TRBD1 (5 bases). Germline CDR1 is MNHEY and CDR2 is SVGAGI. The CDR3 length is 14 residues. The ends were cut back, 0 bases at V and 7 bases at J, with 10 bases in the middle. Here the CDR3 DNA reads TGTGCCAGCAGTTACTCAGCAGGGCCTAATGAGCAGTTCTTC. Residues: CASSYSAGPNEQFF.

This clonotype has ten or more counts. Written as DNA, the CDR3 is TGCGCCAGCAGCCCGGGCTCTGTTTCTGGCTACACCTTC. Protein: CASSPGSVSGYTF. The V gene is TRBV5-1, the J gene TRBJ1-2, with D hard to call. Per the germline V gene, CDR1 is SGHRS and CDR2 is YFSETQ. Trimming removed 4 bases from V and 7 bases from J, with 14 bases in between. CDR3 size: 13 residues.

This clonotype was seen repeatedly, ten times or more. The chain employs TRBV29-1 and TRBJ2-4; D possibly corresponds to TRBD1 (7 bases). Germline CDR1 is SQVTM and CDR2 is ANQGSEA. This CDR3 spans 14 amino acids. The V gene lost 6 bases and the J gene lost 1 base, with 13 bases spanning the gap. CDR3 nucleotide sequence: TGCAGCGTCAGGGGGGCCCACGCCAAAAACATTCAGTACTTC. Translating it yields CSVRGAHAKNIQYF.

This clonotype was seen a few times. This chain uses TRBV29-1 with TRBJ1-2; D unclear. CDR3 size: 13 residues. The germline V and J ends were trimmed by 5 bases and 8 bases, with 18 bases remaining between them. Germline assignment: CDR1 SQVTM and CDR2 ANQGSEA. The CDR3 bases are TGCAGCGTTCTAATCTCGGACTCGGGGGGCTACACCTTC. This sequence encodes CSVLISDSGGYTF.

There are a few counts of this clonotype. The chain combines TRBV4-1 with TRBJ1-6; D possibly corresponds to TRBD1 (5 bases). Germline V lookup: CDR1 MGHRA, CDR2 YSYEKL. V gave up 5 bases and J gave up 0 bases, with 8 bases separating them. The CDR3 is made up of 15 amino acids. In DNA, the CDR3 is TGCGCCAGCAGCGCAGGGAGCTCCTATAATTCACCCCTCCACTTT. This codes for CASSAGSSYNSPLHF.

The gene calls are TRBV24-1 and TRBJ2-3, with 9 positions matching TRBD1. This CDR3 contains 16 residues. V lost 0 bases to trimming and J lost 1 base; unmatched junction nucleotides: 1. Germline CDR1 KGHDR, CDR2 SFDVKD. The CDR3 region is CATSDLDRGGTDTQYF. The CDR3 DNA reads TGTGCCACCAGTGATTTGGACAGGGGGGGCACAGATACGCAGTATTTT.

This clonotype came up a few times. This rearrangement joins TRBV20-1 to TRBJ2-7, with 10 bases lining up with TRBD1. V was pared by 6 bases and J by 3 bases, with 11 bases of the junction left unmatched. Germline loops: CDR1 DFQATT, CDR2 SNEGSKA (reference sequence). This CDR3 spans 15 amino acids. This chain's CDR3 is CSATGTGVGLYEQYF. The CDR3 nucleotides read TGCAGTGCGACCGGGACAGGGGTTGGGCTCTACGAGCAGTACTTC.

The CDR3 here is CASSQVSGANTEAFF. CDR3 bases: TGCGCCAGCAGCCAAGTTTCGGGGGCGAACACTGAAGCTTTCTTT. The genes are TRBV4-3 and TRBJ1-1, with a tentative D call TRBD1 (6 bases). Germline V gene lookup returns CDR1 LGHNA and CDR2 YSLEER. Trimming took off 1 base at V and 1 base at J, with 10 bases between the two ends. The CDR3 has 15 residues.

This clonotype was seen a handful of times. The chain employs TRBV21-1 and TRBJ2-7; the table names TRBD1, a call not compared with the DNA. TRBV21-1 is flagged as a pseudogene. The CDR3 runs to 12 residues. CDR3 bases: TGTGCCAGCAGCAAGACAGGGAACGAGCAGTACGTC. Its translation: CASSKTGNEQYV.